The 15 T cell receptor beta chains below all came from one sample that was sequenced in a study of cytomegalovirus exposure and HLA in healthy donors. The PCR made use of 60 Vbeta and 13 Jbeta primers. Sequencing was performed with immunoSEQ multiplex PCR; in TCRdb, only in-frame clones are kept and a portion is missing. The data contain some 71,000 clones, 75% to 80% of them singletons. Specimen: PBMCs. The receptors derive from a man between 18 and 35 years old in good health and CMV-seronegative.

Worth noting for this clone: Other nucleotide sequences from this sample produce the same CDR3. The rearrangement joins TRBV5-1 to TRBJ2-3; 8 bases fit TRBD2. V trimming: 2 bases; J trimming: 1 base; junction bases outside the gene matches: 6. The V gene's germline CDR1 is SGHRS and CDR2 YFSETQ. The CDR3 runs to 16 residues. The CDR3 DNA follows: TGCGCCAGCAGCTTAGCTCCAGCGGGGGGCACAGATACGCAGTATTTT. Protein sequence: CASSLAPAGGTDTQYF.

The chain couples TRBV27 to TRBJ1-1; 7 bases are shared with TRBD1. This CDR3 contains 16 residues. Germline V lookup: CDR1 MNHEY, CDR2 SMNVEV (reference sequence). The ends lost 6 bases at V and 1 base at J; junction bases unmatched: 11. The CDR3 nucleotides read TGTGCCAGCAGCCCTACCCGGCGGGACAGGAACACTGAAGCTTTCTTT. Amino acids: CASSPTRRDRNTEAFF.

This chain links TRBV19 with TRBJ2-3; D possibly corresponds to TRBD2 (6 bases). Germline CDR1 and CDR2: LNHDA and SQIVND (reference sequence). V was shortened by 8 bases and J by 3 bases, with 12 bases between the two germline ends. The CDR3 has 13 amino acids. CDR3 region: CASRAGGTDTQYF. The CDR3 DNA follows: TGTGCCAGTCGGGCCGGGGGTACAGATACGCAGTATTTT.

The J gene is TRBJ1-6, the V gene TRBV27, with D possibly matching TRBD1 (5 bases). The germline V and J ends were trimmed by 1 base and 6 bases, with 28 bases remaining between them. The CDR3 loop spans 21 amino acids. The germline V gene encodes CDR1 MNHEY and CDR2 SMNVEV (reference sequence). For the CDR3, the DNA is TGTGCCAGCAGTTTATTACCCCCCAATTTAGTAACAGGCCCTCGTAATTCACCCCTCCACTTT. The encoded protein is CASSLLPPNLVTGPRNSPLHF.

This chain joins TRBV28 and TRBJ2-7; a possible D gene is TRBD2 (6 bases). Germline lookup yields CDR1 MDHEN and CDR2 SYDVKM. V gave up 5 bases and J gave up 0 bases, with 17 bases separating them. The CDR3 length is 16 residues. DNA of the CDR3: TGTGCCAGCAGTACTGGGGGGATAATACTCTCCTACGAGCAGTACTTC. Residues: CASSTGGIILSYEQYF.

V and J are TRBV6-1 and TRBJ1-2; TRBD1 might be the D (6 bases). The V gene lost 5 bases and the J gene lost 8 bases, with 15 bases spanning the gap. The CDR3 is 13 residues long. Germline CDR1 reads MNHNS; CDR2 reads SASEGT. The CDR3 is CASSIGQNAGYTF. DNA for the CDR3: TGTGCCAGCAGTATCGGACAGAATGCGGGCTACACCTTC.

V usage is TRBV6-1 and J usage is TRBJ1-2; 12 bases line up with TRBD1. V lost 8 bases to trimming and J lost 6 bases; unmatched junction nucleotides: 7. CDR1 MNHNS and CDR2 SASEGT come from the germline V gene. This CDR3 spans 14 amino acids. CDR3 region: CASLGTGGLNGYTF. CDR3 nucleotides: TGTGCCAGCCTCGGGACAGGGGGCTTGAATGGCTACACCTTC.

This clone came up a few times. Other DNA sequences in the same sample also yield this CDR3. The chain employs TRBV6-5 and TRBJ1-2, with D possibly being TRBD1 (6 bases). From germline, CDR1 is MNHEY and CDR2 SVGAGI. The V end was cut by 2 bases, the J end by 2 bases, with 12 bases between. There are 15 residues in the CDR3. CDR3 nucleotides: TGTGCCAGCAGTTACCTTAACAGGGCCAACTATGGCTACACCTTC. Its protein is CASSYLNRANYGYTF.

In its sample, this clone was seen a few times. In the same sample, other DNA sequences code for this CDR3. The V call is TRBV7-3, the J call TRBJ1-1; the match to TRBD1 covers 7 bases. The junction had 15 bases not matched to a gene; V was cut back by 2 bases and J by 0 bases. The CDR3 totals 19 residues. Looked up from germline, CDR1 is SGHTA and CDR2 is FQGTGA. The chain's CDR3 is CASSLRLNHRGNMNTEAFF. The CDR3 nucleotides read TGTGCCAGCAGCTTACGTCTTAATCACAGGGGCAACATGAACACTGAAGCTTTCTTT.

The chain uses TRBV6-6 and TRBJ1-2, with D possibly matching TRBD1 (5 bases). Trimming removed 0 bases from V and 8 bases from J, with 10 bases in between. Germline V lookup: CDR1 MNHNY, CDR2 SVGAGI (reference sequence). There are 13 residues in the CDR3. The CDR3 bases are TGTGCCAGCAGTTACTCTGGGGGAGGCGGCTACACCTTC. Protein product: CASSYSGGGGYTF.

The rearrangement uses TRBV5-5 and TRBJ1-2; D remains ambiguous. Germline V lookup: CDR1 SGHKS, CDR2 YYEKEE (reference sequence). Trimming cost V 5 bases and J 2 bases, with 16 bases left between them. This CDR3 comprises 15 residues. The CDR3 region is CASRPPSLWNYGYTF. CDR3 coding DNA: TGTGCCAGCAGACCCCCGAGCTTATGGAACTATGGCTACACCTTC.

The V gene is TRBV7-3, the J gene TRBJ1-2; 10 bases align to TRBD1. The V gene end was trimmed by 5 bases and the J gene end by 5 bases; junction bases not matched to a gene: 5. CDR1 is SGHTA, CDR2 FQGTGA, per germline. This CDR3 has 14 amino acids. The CDR3 reads CASSKRQGAYGYTF. Written as DNA, the CDR3 is TGTGCCAGCAGCAAAAGACAGGGGGCTTATGGCTACACCTTC.

The chain carries TRBV5-6 and TRBJ1-2; no definite D call. CDR1 and CDR2 from the germline V gene are SGHDT and YYEEEE. V was clipped by 0 bases and J by 4 bases, with 7 bases between them. The CDR3 sequence is 13 residues long. The CDR3 here is CASSLDVSYGYTF. CDR3 sequence (DNA): TGTGCCAGCAGCTTGGACGTTAGCTATGGCTACACCTTC.

The chain recombines TRBV5-1 with TRBJ2-5; 8 nucleotides agree with TRBD1. Judging by the DNA end, TRBJ2-7 fits better; the J call may be wrong. The germline V gene has CDR1 SGHRS and CDR2 YFSETQ. The CDR3 runs 15 residues. The CDR3 region has the DNA TGCGCCAGCAGCCTAGGACAGGGCGGCTCCTACGAGCAGTACTTC. It encodes CASSLGQGGSYEQYF.

This clone was seen only a few times. The chain recombines TRBV6-4 with TRBJ2-6; possible D gene TRBD1, 5 bases. This CDR3 is 16 amino acids long. The germline V and J ends were trimmed by 0 bases and 1 base, with 7 bases remaining between them. Germline CDR1 and CDR2: MRHNA and SNTAGT. The CDR3 bases are TGTGCCAGCAGTGACTCGTCAGGGTCTGGGGCCAACGTCCTGACTTTC. Protein sequence: CASSDSSGSGANVLTF.